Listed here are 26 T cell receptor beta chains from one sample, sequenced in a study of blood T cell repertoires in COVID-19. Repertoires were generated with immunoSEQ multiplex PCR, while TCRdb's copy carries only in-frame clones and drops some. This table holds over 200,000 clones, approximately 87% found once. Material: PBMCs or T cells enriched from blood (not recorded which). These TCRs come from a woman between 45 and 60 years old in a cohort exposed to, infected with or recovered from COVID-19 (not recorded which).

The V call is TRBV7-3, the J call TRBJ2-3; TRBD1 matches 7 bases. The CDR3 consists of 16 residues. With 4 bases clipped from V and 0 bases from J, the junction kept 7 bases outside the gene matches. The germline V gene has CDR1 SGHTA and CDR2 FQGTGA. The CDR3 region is CASSSEGQDSTDTQYF. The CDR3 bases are TGTGCCAGCAGCTCGGAAGGACAGGACAGCACAGATACGCAGTATTTT.

Written as DNA, the CDR3 is TGTGCCAGCAGTGAAGCGTCCAGGGGGCGGCCTGAAGCTTTCTTT. Amino acid sequence: CASSEASRGRPEAFF. The chain combines TRBV2 with TRBJ1-1; 8 bases are shared with TRBD1. Germline CDR1 is SNHLY and CDR2 is FYNNEI. The CDR3 extends over 15 amino acids. J gave up 6 bases and V 0 bases, and 6 bases lay outside the gene matches.

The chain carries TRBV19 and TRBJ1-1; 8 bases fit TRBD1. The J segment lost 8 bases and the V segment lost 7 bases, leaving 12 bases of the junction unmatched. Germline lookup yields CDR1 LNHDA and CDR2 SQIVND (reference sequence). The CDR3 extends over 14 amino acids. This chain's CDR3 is CASNRHRGSREAFF. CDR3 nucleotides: TGTGCCAGTAACCGACACAGGGGGTCTAGGGAAGCTTTCTTT.

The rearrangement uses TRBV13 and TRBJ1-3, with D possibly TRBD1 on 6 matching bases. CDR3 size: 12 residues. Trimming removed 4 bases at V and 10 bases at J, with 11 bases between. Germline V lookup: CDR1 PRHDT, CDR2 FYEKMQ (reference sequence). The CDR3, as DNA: TGTGCCAGCAGCTCAACAGGGAAGACCATATATTTT. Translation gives CASSSTGKTIYF.

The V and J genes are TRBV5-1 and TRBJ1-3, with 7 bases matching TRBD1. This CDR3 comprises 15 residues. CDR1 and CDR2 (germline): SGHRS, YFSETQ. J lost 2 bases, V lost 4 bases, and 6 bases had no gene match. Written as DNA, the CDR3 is TGCGCCAGCAGCCCAACACAGGGGCCTGGAAACACCATATATTTT. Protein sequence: CASSPTQGPGNTIYF.

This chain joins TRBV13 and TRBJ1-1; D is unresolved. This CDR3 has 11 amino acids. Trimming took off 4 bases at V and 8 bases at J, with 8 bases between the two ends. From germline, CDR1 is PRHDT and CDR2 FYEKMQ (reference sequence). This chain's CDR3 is CASSSAAEAFF. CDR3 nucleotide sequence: TGTGCCAGCAGCTCGGCGGCCGAAGCTTTCTTT.

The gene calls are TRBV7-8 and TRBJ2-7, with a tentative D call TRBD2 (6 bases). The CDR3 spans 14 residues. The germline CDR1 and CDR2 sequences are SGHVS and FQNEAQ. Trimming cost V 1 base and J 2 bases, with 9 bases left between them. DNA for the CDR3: TGTGCCAGCAGCTTAGATACTAGCACCTACGAGCAGTACTTC. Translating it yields CASSLDTSTYEQYF. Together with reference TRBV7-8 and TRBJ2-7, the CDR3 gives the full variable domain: GAGVSQSPRYKVAKRGQDVALRCDPISGHVSLFWYQQALGQGPEFLTYFQNEAQLDKSGLPSDRFFAERPEGSVSTLKIQRTQQEDSAVYLCASSLDTSTYEQYFGPGTRLTVT.

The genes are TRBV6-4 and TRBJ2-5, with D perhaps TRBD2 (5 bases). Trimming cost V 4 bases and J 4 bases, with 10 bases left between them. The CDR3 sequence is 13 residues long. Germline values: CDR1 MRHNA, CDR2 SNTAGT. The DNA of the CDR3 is TGTGCCAGCAGTGGGAATGCGGGAGAGACCCAGTACTTC. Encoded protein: CASSGNAGETQYF.

Written as DNA, the CDR3 is TGTGCCAGTAGACAAACAGTGACGTACACTGAAGCTTTCTTT. It is translated as CASRQTVTYTEAFF. The genes are TRBV19 and TRBJ1-1, with no clear D. The CDR3 sequence is 14 residues long. Germline lookup yields CDR1 LNHDA and CDR2 SQIVND (reference sequence). The ends were cut back, 6 bases at V and 3 bases at J, with 14 bases in the middle.

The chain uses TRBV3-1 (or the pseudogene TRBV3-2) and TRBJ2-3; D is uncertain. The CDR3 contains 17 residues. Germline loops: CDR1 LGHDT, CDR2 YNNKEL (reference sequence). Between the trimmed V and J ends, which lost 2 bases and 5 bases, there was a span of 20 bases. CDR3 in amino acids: CASSQNRPSSARDTQYF. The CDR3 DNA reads TGTGCCAGCAGCCAAAATAGGCCCTCCTCAGCGAGAGATACGCAGTATTTT.

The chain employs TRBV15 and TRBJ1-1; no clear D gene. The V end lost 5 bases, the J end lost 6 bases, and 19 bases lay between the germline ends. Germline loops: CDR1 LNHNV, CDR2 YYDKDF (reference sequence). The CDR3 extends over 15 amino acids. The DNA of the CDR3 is TGTGCCACCAGCGAGGGCCATTATCCCGCGTCTGAAGCTTTCTTT. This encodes CATSEGHYPASEAFF.

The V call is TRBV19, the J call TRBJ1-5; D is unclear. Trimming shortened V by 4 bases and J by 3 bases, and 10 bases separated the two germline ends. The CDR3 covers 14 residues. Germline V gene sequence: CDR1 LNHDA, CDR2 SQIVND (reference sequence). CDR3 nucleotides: TGTGCCAGTAGTAAGTTCAGAAACAATCAGCCCCAGCATTTT. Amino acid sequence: CASSKFRNNQPQHF.

The CDR3 DNA is TGTGCCTGGAGGCGGGGTCTCTCCTACGAGCAGTACTTC. Encoded protein: CAWRRGLSYEQYF. The rearrangement joins TRBV30 to TRBJ2-7; a weak D match, TRBD2 (6 bases). The CDR3 has 13 residues. The germline V and J ends were trimmed by 3 bases and 0 bases, with 9 bases remaining between them. Germline values: CDR1 GTSNPN, CDR2 SVGIG (reference sequence).

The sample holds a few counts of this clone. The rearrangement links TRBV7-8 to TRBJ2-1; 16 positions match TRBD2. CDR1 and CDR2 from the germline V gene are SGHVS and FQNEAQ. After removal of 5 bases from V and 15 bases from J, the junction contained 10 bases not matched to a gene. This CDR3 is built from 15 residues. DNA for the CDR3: TGTGCCAGCAGCGCGGAGGGACTAGCGGGGGGGCCCGCGTTCTTC. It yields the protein CASSAEGLAGGPAFF.

CDR3 bases: TGTGCCAGCAGCTTTACCAGGGGGAAGAATCAGCCCCAGCATTTT. This sequence encodes CASSFTRGKNQPQHF. This sequence joins TRBV5-6 and TRBJ1-5, with 7 positions matching TRBD1. This CDR3 region has 15 residues. The V gene's germline CDR1 is SGHDT and CDR2 YYEEEE. V dropped 2 bases and J dropped 4; count of bases not matched to a gene: 6.

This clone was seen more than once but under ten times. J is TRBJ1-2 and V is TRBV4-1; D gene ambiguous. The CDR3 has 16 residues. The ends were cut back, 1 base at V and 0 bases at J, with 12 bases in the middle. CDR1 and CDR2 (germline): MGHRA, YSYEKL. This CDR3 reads CASSQGSPTANYGYTF. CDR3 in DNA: TGCGCCAGCAGCCAAGGCTCCCCTACTGCTAACTATGGCTACACCTTC.

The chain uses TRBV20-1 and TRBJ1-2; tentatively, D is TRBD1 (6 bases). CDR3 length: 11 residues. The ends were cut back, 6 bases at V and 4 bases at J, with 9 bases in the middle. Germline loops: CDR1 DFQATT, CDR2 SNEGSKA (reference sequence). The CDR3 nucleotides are TGCAGTGCCGGACAGTTCTATGGCTACACCTTC. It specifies CSAGQFYGYTF.

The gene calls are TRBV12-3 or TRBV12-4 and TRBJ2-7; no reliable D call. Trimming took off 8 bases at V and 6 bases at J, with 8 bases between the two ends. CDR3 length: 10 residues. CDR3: CASHTCEQYF. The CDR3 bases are TGTGCCAGCCACACGTGCGAGCAGTACTTC.

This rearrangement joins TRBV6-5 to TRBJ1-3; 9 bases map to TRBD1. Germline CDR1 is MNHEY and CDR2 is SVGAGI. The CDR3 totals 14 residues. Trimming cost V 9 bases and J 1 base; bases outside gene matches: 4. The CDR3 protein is CASETGGSGNTIYF. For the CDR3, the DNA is TGTGCCAGTGAGACAGGGGGATCTGGAAACACCATATATTTT.

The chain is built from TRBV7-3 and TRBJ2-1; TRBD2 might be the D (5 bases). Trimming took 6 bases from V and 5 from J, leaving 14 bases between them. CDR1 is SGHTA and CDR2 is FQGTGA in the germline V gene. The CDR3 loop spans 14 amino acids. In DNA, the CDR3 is TGTGCCAGCAGTTGGAGAGGAGCGGACAATGAGCAGTTCTTC. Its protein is CASSWRGADNEQFF.

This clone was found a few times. CDR3 loop: CASSLRGVSGYTF. CDR3 nucleotide sequence: TGTGCCAGCAGCCTGCGGGGGGTCTCGGGCTACACCTTC. The gene calls are TRBV14 and TRBJ1-2; tentatively, D is TRBD1 (5 bases). V was cut by 4 bases and J by 8 bases, with 14 bases left in between. In germline, CDR1 is SGHDN, CDR2 FVKESK. The CDR3 covers 13 residues.

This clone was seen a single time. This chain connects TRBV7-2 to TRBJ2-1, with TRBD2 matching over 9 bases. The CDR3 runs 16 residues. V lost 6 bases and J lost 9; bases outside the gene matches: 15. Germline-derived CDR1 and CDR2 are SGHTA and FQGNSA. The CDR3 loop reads CASSPLGGGGGVEQFF. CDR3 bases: TGTGCCAGCAGTCCATTGGGGGGGGGCGGGGGGGTTGAGCAGTTCTTC.

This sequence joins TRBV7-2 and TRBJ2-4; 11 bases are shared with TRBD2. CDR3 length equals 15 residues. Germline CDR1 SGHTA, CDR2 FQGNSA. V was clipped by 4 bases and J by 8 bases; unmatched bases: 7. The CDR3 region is CASSYVAGGADIQYF. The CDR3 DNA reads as TGTGCCAGCAGCTACGTAGCGGGGGGGGCGGACATTCAGTACTTC.

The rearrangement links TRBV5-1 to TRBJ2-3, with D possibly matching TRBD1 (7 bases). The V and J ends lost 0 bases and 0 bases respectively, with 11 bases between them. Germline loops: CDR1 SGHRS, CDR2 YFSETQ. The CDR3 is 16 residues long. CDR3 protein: CASSLAAGQSTDTQYF. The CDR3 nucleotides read TGCGCCAGCAGCTTGGCCGCGGGACAGAGCACAGATACGCAGTATTTT.

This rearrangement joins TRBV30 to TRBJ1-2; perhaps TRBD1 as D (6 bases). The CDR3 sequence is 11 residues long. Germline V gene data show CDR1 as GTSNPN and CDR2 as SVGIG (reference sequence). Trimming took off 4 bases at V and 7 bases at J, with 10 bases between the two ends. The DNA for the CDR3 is TGTGCCTGGACAACAGGGTTTGGCTACACCTTC. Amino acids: CAWTTGFGYTF.

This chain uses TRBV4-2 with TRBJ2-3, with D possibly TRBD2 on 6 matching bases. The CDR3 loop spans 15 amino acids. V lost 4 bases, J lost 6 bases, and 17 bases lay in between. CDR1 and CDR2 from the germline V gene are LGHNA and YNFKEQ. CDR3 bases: TGTGCCAGCAGCCTCGGGAGAGCCGGTTCCGATACGCAGTATTTT. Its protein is CASSLGRAGSDTQYF.